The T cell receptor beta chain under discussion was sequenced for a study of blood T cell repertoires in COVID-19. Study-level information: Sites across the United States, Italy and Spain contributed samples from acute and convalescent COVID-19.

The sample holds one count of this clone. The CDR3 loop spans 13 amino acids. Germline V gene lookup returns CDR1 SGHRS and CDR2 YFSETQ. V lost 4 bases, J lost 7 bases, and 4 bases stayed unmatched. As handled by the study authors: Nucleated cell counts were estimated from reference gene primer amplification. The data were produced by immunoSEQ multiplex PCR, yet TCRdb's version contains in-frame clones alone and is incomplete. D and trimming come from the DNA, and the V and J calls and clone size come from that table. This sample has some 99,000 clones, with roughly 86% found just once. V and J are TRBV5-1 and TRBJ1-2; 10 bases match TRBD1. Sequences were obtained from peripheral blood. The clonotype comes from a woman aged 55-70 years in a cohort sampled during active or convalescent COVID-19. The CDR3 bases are TGCGCCAGCAGCCCGACAGGGGGCCGTGGCTACACCTTC. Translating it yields CASSPTGGRGYTF. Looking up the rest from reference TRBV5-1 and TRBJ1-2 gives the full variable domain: KAGVTQTPRYLIKTRGQQVTLSCSPISGHRSVSWYQQTPGQGLQFLFEYFSETQRNKGNFPGRFSGRQFSNSRSEMNVSTLELGDSALYLCASSPTGGRGYTFGSGTRLTVV.